Sequencing of this T cell receptor beta chain was carried out in a study of early T cells in non-severe SARS-CoV-2 infection. For the study at large: Bulk RNA taken from unsorted whole blood was sequenced, leaving chains unpaired. The study, taken as a whole, reports: Anti-spike CD8 specificities were favored by VDJdb matching, whose results missed private and CD4 specificities.

Many counts were recorded for this clonotype. The antigen is undetermined. The length of the CDR3 is 15 residues. V lost 4 bases and J lost 4; bases outside the gene matches: 6. Germline V CDR1 and CDR2: SGHTA, FQGNSA. The protocol attached unique molecular identifiers to individual cDNA molecules. TCRdb analysed the 5' RACE reads with MiXCR anew, one entry per CDR3 protein. The sample lists tens of thousands of distinct CDR3 sequences, more than 4% occurring once. This TCR derives from an adult who was a healthcare worker with PCR-confirmed SARS-CoV-2 infection or an uninfected control (not recorded which). Sequenced material: whole blood. The chain is built from TRBV7-2 and TRBJ2-3, with 9 bases matching TRBD1. The CDR3 protein is CASSYRGHSADTQYF. Here the CDR3 DNA reads TGTGCCAGCAGCTACAGGGGGCATAGCGCAGATACGCAGTATTTT.